Described below is a single T cell receptor (beta chain) sequence and its context. In the original workflow: The assay estimated nucleated cells by amplifying reference gene primers. Generated by immunoSEQ multiplex PCR, the TCRdb table keeps only in-frame clones and is missing some. V, J and clone size were drawn from that table, and D and trimming were deduced from the DNA. The sample includes roughly 100,000 clones, around 74% of them seen just once. The data originate from a study of blood T cell repertoires in COVID-19. Study-wide context: There were acute and convalescent COVID-19 samples, and they came from the United States, Italy and Spain. Sources were T cells, B-cell-depleted T cells, or PBMCs; the material itself was cDNA or gDNA.

There are 14 residues in the CDR3. Deletions cut 0 bases from V and 6 bases from J, with 12 bases between. Germline CDR1 reads SGHRS; CDR2 reads YFSETQ. Sequencing used peripheral blood. This clonotype was obtained from a woman of 80 years or more with active or convalescent COVID-19. This chain links TRBV5-1 with TRBJ1-2; D uncertain. The CDR3 reads CASSLAGGENGYTF. CDR3 DNA: TGCGCCAGCAGCTTGGCGGGTGGAGAGAATGGCTACACCTTC.